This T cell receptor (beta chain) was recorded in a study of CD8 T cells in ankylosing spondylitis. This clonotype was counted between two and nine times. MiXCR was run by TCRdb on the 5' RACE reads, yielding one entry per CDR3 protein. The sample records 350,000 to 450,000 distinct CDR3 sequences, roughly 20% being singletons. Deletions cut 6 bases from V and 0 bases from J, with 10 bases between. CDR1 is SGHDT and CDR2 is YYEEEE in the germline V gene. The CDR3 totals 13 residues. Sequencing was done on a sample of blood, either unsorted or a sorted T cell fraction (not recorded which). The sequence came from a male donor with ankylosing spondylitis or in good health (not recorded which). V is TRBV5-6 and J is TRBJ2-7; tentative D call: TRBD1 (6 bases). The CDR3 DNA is TGTGCCAGCACGGGGACACCCTCCTACGAGCAGTACTTC. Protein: CASTGTPSYEQYF.